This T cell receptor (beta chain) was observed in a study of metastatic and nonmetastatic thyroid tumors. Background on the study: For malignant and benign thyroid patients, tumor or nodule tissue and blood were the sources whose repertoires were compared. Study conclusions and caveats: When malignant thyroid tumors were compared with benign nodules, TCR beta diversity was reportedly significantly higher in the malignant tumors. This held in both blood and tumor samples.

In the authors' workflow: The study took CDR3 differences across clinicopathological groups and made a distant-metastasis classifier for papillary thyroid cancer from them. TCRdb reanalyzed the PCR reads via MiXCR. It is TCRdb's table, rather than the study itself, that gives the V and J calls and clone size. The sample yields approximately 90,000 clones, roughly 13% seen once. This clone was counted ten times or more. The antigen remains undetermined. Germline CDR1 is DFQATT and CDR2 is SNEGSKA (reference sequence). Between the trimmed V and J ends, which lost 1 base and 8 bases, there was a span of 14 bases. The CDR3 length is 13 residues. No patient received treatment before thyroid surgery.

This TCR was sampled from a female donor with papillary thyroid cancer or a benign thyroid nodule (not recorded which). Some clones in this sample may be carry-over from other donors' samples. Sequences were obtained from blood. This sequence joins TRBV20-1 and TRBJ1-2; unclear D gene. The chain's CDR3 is CSARVGEVGGYTF. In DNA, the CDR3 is TGCAGTGCTAGAGTCGGGGAGGTAGGGGGCTACACCTTC.